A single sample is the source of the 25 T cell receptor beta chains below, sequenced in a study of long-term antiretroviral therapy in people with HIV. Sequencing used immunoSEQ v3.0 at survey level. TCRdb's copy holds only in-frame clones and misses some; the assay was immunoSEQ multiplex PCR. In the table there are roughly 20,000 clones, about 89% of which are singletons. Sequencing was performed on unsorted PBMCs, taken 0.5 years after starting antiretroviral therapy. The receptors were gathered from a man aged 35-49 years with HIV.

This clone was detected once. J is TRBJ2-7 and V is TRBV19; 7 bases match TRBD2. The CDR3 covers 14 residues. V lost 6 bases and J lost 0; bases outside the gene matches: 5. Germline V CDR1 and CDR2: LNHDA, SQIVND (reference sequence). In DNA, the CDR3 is TGTGCCAGTAGCATGGGGGGGGGCTCCTACGAGCAGTACTTC. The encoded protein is CASSMGGGSYEQYF.

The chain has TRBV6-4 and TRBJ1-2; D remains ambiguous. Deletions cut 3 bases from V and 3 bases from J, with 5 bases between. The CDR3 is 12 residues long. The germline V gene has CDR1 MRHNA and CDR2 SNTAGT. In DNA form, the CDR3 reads TGTGCCAGCAGTGATGGACACTATGGCTACACCTTC. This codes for CASSDGHYGYTF.

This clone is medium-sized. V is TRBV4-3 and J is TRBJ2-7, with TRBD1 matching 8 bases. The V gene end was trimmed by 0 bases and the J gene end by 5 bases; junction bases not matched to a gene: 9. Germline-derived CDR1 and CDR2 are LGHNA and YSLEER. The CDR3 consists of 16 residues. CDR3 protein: CASSQDSGRGRDEQYF. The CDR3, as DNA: TGCGCCAGCAGCCAAGATAGCGGCAGGGGGCGAGACGAGCAGTACTTC.

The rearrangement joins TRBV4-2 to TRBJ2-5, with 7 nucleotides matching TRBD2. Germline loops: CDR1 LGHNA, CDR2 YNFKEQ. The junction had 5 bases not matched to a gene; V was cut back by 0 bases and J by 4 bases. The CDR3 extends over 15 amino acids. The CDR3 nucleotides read TGTGCCAGCAGCCAAGAGAGCGGGGTTGGAGAGACCCAGTACTTC. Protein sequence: CASSQESGVGETQYF.

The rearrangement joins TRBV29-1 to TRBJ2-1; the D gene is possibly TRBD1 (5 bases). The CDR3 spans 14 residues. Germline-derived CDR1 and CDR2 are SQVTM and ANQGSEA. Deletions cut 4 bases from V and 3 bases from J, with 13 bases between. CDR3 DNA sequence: TGCAGCGTTGGAAAGGACATAAGCTACAATGAGCAGTTCTTC. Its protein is CSVGKDISYNEQFF.

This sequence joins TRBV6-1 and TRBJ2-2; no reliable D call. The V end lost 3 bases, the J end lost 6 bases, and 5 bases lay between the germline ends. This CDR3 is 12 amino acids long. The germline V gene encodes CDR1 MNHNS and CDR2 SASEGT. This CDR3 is CASSEGSGELFF. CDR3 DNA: TGTGCCAGCAGTGAGGGCTCCGGGGAGCTGTTTTTT.

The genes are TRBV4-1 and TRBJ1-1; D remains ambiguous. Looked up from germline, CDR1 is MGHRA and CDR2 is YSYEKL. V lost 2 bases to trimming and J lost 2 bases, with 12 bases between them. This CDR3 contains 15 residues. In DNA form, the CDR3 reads TGCGCCAGCAGCCAAACGCGTGGTGGCAACACTGAAGCTTTCTTT. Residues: CASSQTRGGNTEAFF.

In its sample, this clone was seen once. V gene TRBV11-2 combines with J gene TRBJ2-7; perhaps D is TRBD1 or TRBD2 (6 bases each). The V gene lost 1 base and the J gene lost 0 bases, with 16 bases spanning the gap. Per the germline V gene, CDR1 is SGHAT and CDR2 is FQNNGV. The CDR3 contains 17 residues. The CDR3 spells CASSLVRGVESSYEQYF. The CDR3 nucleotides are TGTGCCAGCAGCTTAGTTAGGGGGGTGGAGAGCTCCTACGAGCAGTACTTC.

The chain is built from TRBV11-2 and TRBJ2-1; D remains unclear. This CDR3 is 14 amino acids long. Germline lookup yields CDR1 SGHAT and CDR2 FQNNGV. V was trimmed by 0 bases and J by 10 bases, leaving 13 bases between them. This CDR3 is CASSLDPHPAEQFF. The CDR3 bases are TGTGCCAGCAGCTTAGACCCCCACCCGGCGGAGCAGTTCTTC.

The CDR3 DNA sequence: TGCGCCAGCAGCTTGGATGGCAATGAGCAGTTCTTC. This encodes CASSLDGNEQFF. The V call is TRBV5-1, the J call TRBJ2-1; D gene unclear. The CDR3 consists of 12 residues. Germline CDR1 is SGHRS and CDR2 is YFSETQ. Between the trimmed V and J ends, which lost 0 bases and 6 bases, there was a span of 4 bases.

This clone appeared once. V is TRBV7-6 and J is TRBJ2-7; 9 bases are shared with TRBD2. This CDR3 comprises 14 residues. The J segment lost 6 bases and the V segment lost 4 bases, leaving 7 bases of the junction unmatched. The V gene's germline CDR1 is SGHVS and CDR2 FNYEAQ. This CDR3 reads CASSSNLAGVEQYF. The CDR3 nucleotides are TGTGCCAGCAGCTCAAACTTAGCGGGAGTCGAGCAGTACTTC. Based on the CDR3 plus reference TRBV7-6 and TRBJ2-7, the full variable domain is GAGVSQSPRYKVTKRGQDVALRCDPISGHVSLYWYRQALGQGPEFLTYFNYEAQQDKSGLPNDRFSAERPEGSISTLTIQRTEQRDSAMYRCASSSNLAGVEQYFGPGTRLTVT.

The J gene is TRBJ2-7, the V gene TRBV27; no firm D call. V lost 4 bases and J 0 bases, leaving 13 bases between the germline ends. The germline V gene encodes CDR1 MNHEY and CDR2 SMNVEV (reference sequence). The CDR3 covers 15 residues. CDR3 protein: CASSSAPTSSYEQYF. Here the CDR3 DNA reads TGTGCCAGCAGTTCCGCTCCAACAAGCTCCTACGAGCAGTACTTC.

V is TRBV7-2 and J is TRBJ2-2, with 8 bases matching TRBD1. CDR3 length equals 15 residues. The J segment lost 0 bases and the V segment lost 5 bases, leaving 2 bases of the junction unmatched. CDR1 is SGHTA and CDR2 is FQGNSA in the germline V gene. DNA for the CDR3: TGTGCCAGCAGCCCACAGGGGGCGAACACCGGGGAGCTGTTTTTT. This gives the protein CASSPQGANTGELFF.

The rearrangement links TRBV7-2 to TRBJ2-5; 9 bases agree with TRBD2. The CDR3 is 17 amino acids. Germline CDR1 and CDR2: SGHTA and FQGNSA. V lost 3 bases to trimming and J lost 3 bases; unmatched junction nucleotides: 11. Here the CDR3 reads CASSFSSGLATKETQYF. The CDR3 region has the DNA TGTGCCAGCAGCTTCTCCTCGGGACTAGCAACGAAAGAGACCCAGTACTTC.

CDR3 bases: TGTGCCAGCAGCCGGCGGGTCACCGGGGAGCTGTTTTTT. Its translation: CASSRRVTGELFF. V gene TRBV7-8 combines with J gene TRBJ2-2; possible D gene TRBD2, 5 bases. Trimming took 5 bases from V and 4 from J, leaving 8 bases between them. CDR1 SGHVS and CDR2 FQNEAQ come from the germline V gene. CDR3 length: 13 residues.

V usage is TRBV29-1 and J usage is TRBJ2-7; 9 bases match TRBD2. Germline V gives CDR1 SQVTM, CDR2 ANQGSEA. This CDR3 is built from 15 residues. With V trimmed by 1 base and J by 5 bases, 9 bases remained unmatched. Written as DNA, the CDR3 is TGCAGCGTTGAAGGCGCGCGGGAGGGCCTCAACGAGCAGTACTTC. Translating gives CSVEGAREGLNEQYF.

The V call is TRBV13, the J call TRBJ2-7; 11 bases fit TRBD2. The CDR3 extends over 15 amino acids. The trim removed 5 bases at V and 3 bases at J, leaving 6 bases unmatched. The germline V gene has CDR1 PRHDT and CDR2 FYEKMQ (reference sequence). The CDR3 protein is CASSSSGREDYEQYF. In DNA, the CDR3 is TGTGCCAGCAGCAGTAGCGGGAGGGAAGACTACGAGCAGTACTTC.

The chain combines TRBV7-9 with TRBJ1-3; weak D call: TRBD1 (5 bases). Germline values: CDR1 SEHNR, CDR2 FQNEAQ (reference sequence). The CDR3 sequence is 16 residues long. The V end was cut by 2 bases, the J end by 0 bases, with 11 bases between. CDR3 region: CASSLLGAHSGNTIYF. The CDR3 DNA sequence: TGTGCCAGCAGCTTATTAGGGGCCCACTCTGGAAACACCATATATTTT.

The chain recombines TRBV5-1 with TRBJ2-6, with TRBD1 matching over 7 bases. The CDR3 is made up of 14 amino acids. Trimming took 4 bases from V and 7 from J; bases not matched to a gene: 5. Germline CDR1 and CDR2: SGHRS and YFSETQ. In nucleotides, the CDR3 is TGCGCCAGCAGCCACGGACAGGCAGCCAACGTCCTGACTTTC. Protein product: CASSHGQAANVLTF.

Here the CDR3 DNA reads TGTGCCAGCTCACTGGAACTGGCCTCTGGAAACACCATATATTTT. It encodes CASSLELASGNTIYF. The chain combines TRBV18 with TRBJ1-3; no firm D call. The CDR3 covers 15 residues. The germline V and J ends were trimmed by 4 bases and 0 bases, with 10 bases remaining between them. The V gene's germline CDR1 is KGHSH and CDR2 LQKENI.

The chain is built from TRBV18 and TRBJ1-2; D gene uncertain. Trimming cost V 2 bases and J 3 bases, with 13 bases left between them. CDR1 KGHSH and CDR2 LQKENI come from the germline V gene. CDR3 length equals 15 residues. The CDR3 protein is CASSPEPRSDYGYTF. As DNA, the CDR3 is TGTGCCAGCTCACCAGAACCCCGCTCTGACTATGGCTACACCTTC. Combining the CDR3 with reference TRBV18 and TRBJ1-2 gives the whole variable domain NAGVMQNPRHLVRRRGQEARLRCSPMKGHSHVYWYRQLPEEGLKFMVYLQKENIIDESGMPKERFSAEFPKEGPSILRIQQVVRGDSAAYFCASSPEPRSDYGYTFGSGTRLTVV.

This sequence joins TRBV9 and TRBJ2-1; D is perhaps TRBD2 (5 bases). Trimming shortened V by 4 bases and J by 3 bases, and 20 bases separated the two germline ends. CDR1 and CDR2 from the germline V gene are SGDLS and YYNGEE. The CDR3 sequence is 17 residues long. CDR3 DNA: TGTGCCAGCAGCCAACCGGAACCAGGTGGAGGCTACAATGAGCAGTTCTTC. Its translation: CASSQPEPGGGYNEQFF.

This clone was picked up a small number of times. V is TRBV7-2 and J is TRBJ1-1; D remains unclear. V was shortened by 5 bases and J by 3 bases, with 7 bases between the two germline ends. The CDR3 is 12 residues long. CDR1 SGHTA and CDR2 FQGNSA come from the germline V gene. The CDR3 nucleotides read TGTGCCAGCAGCCCTAGGGACACTGAAGCTTTCTTT. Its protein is CASSPRDTEAFF. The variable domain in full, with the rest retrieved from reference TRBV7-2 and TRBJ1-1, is GAGVSQSPSNKVTEKGKDVELRCDPISGHTALYWYRQSLGQGLEFLIYFQGNSAPDKSGLPSDRFSAERTGGSVSTLTIQRTQQEDSAVYLCASSPRDTEAFFGQGTRLTVV.

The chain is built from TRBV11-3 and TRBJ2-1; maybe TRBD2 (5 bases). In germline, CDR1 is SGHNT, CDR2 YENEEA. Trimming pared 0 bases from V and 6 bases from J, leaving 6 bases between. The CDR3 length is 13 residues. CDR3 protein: CASSLEAVNEQFF. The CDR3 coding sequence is TGTGCCAGCAGCTTAGAAGCGGTCAATGAGCAGTTCTTC.

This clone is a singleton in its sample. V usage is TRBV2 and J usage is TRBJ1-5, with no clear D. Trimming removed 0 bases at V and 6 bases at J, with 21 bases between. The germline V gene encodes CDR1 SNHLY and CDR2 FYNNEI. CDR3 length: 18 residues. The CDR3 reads CASSEALLATEHLQPQHF. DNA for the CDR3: TGTGCCAGCAGTGAAGCGCTTCTGGCCACAGAACACCTTCAGCCCCAGCATTTT.